A selection of T cell receptor beta chains follows, all from one sample in a study of post-analysis software for immune sequencing data. One entry per CDR3 protein results from TCRdb running MiXCR on the PCR reads. The sample includes more than 500,000 distinct CDR3 sequences, 30% to 40% of them seen just once. The sequenced material came from blood. The receptor set was obtained from a girl aged 2-17 years with multiple sclerosis. The CDR3 runs from the conserved cysteine through the conserved F or W. Each record gives: J gene, V gene, CDR3 protein.

TRBJ2-5 TRBV10-3 CAISEQAGGLETQYF
TRBJ1-2 TRBV3-1 CASSQALGLDYIF
TRBJ1-1 TRBV7-9 CASSFVPRHPNTEAFF
TRBJ1-2 TRBV7-9 CASSLVPPGARDGYTF
TRBJ2-1 TRBV4-1 CASSPQAGGIDNEQFF
TRBJ2-1 TRBV11-2 CASSPYSGGVGPHEQFF
TRBJ1-4 TRBV3-1 CASSQKNGALATNEKLFF
TRBJ2-3 TRBV6-5 CASSYSGRDTQYF
TRBJ2-1 TRBV29-1 CSVGGRGAATYNEQFF
TRBJ1-2 TRBV9 CASSVWGTGSDGYTF
TRBJ2-3 TRBV6-1 CASTPNTDTQYF
TRBJ1-1 TRBV27 CASSPPGGGEAFF
TRBJ2-3 TRBV29-1 CSVMGITDTQYF
TRBJ2-2 TRBV7-6 CASRRPSGTGTNTGELFF
TRBJ1-4 TRBV5-1 CASSTTGAREKRFF
TRBJ2-3 TRBV20-1 CSAREGGGYSDTQYF
TRBJ2-1 TRBV20-1 CSARRPGLATRRSYNEQFF
TRBJ2-5 TRBV10-3 CAISEGVLSGGAQETQYF
TRBJ1-2 TRBV12-3/TRBV12-4 CASSLPGAAIYGYTF
TRBJ1-1 TRBV13 CASSPSRRDTEAFF
TRBJ1-5 TRBV20-1 CSARGLGSNQPQHF
TRBJ2-1 TRBV6-6 CASSYPEGGNNEQFF
TRBJ1-2 TRBV11-2 CASAQRGLYYGYTF
TRBJ2-1 TRBV6-4 CASSAGGTDSYNEQFF
TRBJ2-3 TRBV5-1 CAPRGDTQYF
TRBJ2-1 TRBV29-1 CSVARDRDYNEQFF
TRBJ2-7 TRBV20-1 CSAMVDVSTSYEQYF
TRBJ2-1 TRBV18 CASSPLAGSYNEQFF
TRBJ2-3 TRBV20-1 CSARGPEERGGTDTQYF
TRBJ1-2 TRBV6-2/TRBV6-3 CTSSYPTGDGGYTF
TRBJ1-1 TRBV7-9 CASSFVPEKDTEAFF
TRBJ2-5 TRBV7-3 CASSLTRRTGEKETQYF
TRBJ2-5 TRBV15 CATSRDYETQYF
TRBJ2-1 TRBV5-5 CASSFGLAGGKSNEQFF
TRBJ2-7 TRBV4-1 CASSQDGDSGVFYEQYF
TRBJ2-1 TRBV3-1 CASSQLTSTFINEQFF
TRBJ1-2 TRBV7-9 CASSPEYGGGYTF
TRBJ1-1 TRBV2 CASRTGVMNTEAFF
TRBJ2-7 TRBV20-1 CSASGSGAYEQYF
TRBJ1-6 TRBV20-1 CSVRQGSYNSPLHF
TRBJ2-3 TRBV15 CATSRGDISTDTQYF
TRBJ2-7 TRBV20-1 CSARDRAGGREQYF
TRBJ1-4 TRBV20-1 CSARDRGTTNEKLFF
TRBJ2-5 TRBV5-1 CASSPRDKGNQESQYF
TRBJ2-5 TRBV18 CASSPPASGRETQYF
TRBJ2-7 TRBV10-3 CAISESGDRPYEQYF
TRBJ1-2 TRBV20-1 CSARDTDNYGYTF
TRBJ2-5 TRBV15 CATSSLRSGGAETQYF
TRBJ2-5 TRBV5-1 CASSLAGAIHTETQYF
TRBJ2-3 TRBV4-1 CASSLKGTTDTQYF
TRBJ2-1 TRBV5-6 CASFGPYDEQFF
TRBJ2-5 TRBV7-2 CASSFWDRGNQETQYF
TRBJ2-1 TRBV12-3/TRBV12-4 CASSPGFVGQFF